The rows below give T cell receptor beta chains drawn from one sample of a study of CD4 and CD8 cells across lung adenocarcinoma regions. From the PCR reads, TCRdb called clonotypes with MiXCR, one entry per CDR3 protein. The sample includes over 3,500 distinct CDR3 sequences, 64% of them seen just once. Sequenced input: CD8+ T cells from the margin of a lung tumor. The receptors were gathered from a female donor with lung adenocarcinoma. The CD4 and CD8 labels of this study may be unreliable. CDR3s leave out the opening cysteine and the closing phenylalanine or tryptophan. The order of the fields is V gene, clone size, J gene, D gene, CDR3 protein. The D gene is left open where the match is weak. Some rows mark clone size as missing; the rest say once, few, many or name a class of expanded clone.

V: TRBV6-4
size: .
J: TRBJ2-1
D: .
CDR3: ASTDKEGAGEQF

V: TRBV7-6
size: once
J: TRBJ2-3
D: TRBD1
CDR3: ASSLQGRADTQY

V: TRBV6-4
size: .
J: TRBJ2-3
D: .
CDR3: ASGGRRGRAQETQY

V: TRBV7-3
size: .
J: TRBJ2-1
D: TRBD2
CDR3: ASSGRGGWNEQF

V: TRBV6-1
size: .
J: TRBJ2-5
D: .
CDR3: ASRGGGGGDPETQY

V: TRBV6-5
size: .
J: TRBJ2-1
D: TRBD2
CDR3: ASSYSGAGGRNEQF

V: TRBV11-3
size: .
J: .
D: .
CDR3: ASSFGASYNEQY

V: TRBV27
size: .
J: .
D: TRBD2
CDR3: ASSYGTSGRYEQY

V: TRBV10-3
size: .
J: TRBJ2-4
D: .
CDR3: AIREPSTKNTQY

V: TRBV6-1
size: large
J: TRBJ2-2
D: TRBD2
CDR3: ATGRREKGGELF

V: TRBV7-2
size: .
J: TRBJ2-1
D: .
CDR3: ASSLGGPSYNEQF

V: TRBV6-1
size: .
J: .
D: TRBD1
CDR3: ASSFQALGDRPYEQY

V: TRBV11-2
size: .
J: .
D: TRBD2
CDR3: ASSPGTSGYYEQY

V: TRBV12-3/TRBV12-4
size: .
J: TRBJ2-4
D: .
CDR3: ASSLGTGNIQY

V: TRBV6-1
size: medium-sized
J: TRBJ2-1
D: TRBD2
CDR3: ATKGLAGVRVDNEQF

V: TRBV6-1
size: .
J: TRBJ2-4
D: TRBD1
CDR3: ASQDRGAKNIQY

V: TRBV6-4
size: .
J: TRBJ2-2
D: .
CDR3: ASRELGALSTGAQF

V: TRBV6-1
size: .
J: TRBJ1-1
D: .
CDR3: ASSVSGNTEAF

V: TRBV20-1
size: .
J: TRBJ2-7
D: TRBD1
CDR3: SARRQGDEQY

V: TRBV11-2
size: .
J: TRBJ1-5
D: .
CDR3: ASSLGRSQPQH

V: TRBV6-5
size: .
J: TRBJ1-5
D: .
CDR3: ASSLDGNQPQH

V: TRBV7-8
size: .
J: TRBJ2-6
D: .
CDR3: ASSRAHPSGANVLT

V: TRBV6-1
size: few
J: TRBJ1-2
D: TRBD1
CDR3: ASSGRDRVGYT

V: TRBV6-1
size: .
J: .
D: .
CDR3: ASSEKQGTDTQY

V: TRBV6-1
size: .
J: TRBJ1-1
D: .
CDR3: ASRQEGQMNTEAF

V: TRBV6-1
size: medium-sized
J: TRBJ1-4
D: TRBD1
CDR3: ASSARDRGEEKLF

V: TRBV7-2
size: few
J: TRBJ2-5
D: TRBD2
CDR3: ASSLDLRAGEETQY

V: TRBV30
size: .
J: TRBJ2-2
D: TRBD2
CDR3: ACRAGEGTGELF